Listed below are T cell receptor beta chains from one sample, sequenced in a study of T cells in Graves' hyperthyroidism and ophthalmopathy. TCRdb passed the multiplex PCR reads through MiXCR, listing each CDR3 protein once. Among 95,000 to 110,000 distinct CDR3 sequences listed, roughly 15% were seen once. Sequencing was performed on blood. Receptors were obtained from a woman in her forties or fifties with Graves' hyperthyroidism. Both conserved end residues are part of each CDR3. A D gene is named only where the DNA matches it firmly. The size of a clone is reported for some rows only, either as once, few or many, or as a class for expanded clones.

>TRBV4-1|many|.|TRBJ1-5
CASSQIDMGFGNQPQHF
TGCGCCAGCAGCCAGATCGACATGGGGTTTGGGAATCAGCCCCAGCATTTT
>TRBV20-1|many|TRBD2|TRBJ2-2
CSASRASGRSGELFF
TGCAGTGCTAGTAGGGCTAGCGGGAGAAGCGGGGAGCTGTTTTTT
>TRBV20-1|many|TRBD2|TRBJ2-1
CSGAPRGGEQFF
TGCAGTGGGGCCCCTCGGGGGGGTGAGCAGTTCTTC
>TRBV3-1|.|TRBD2|TRBJ2-5
CASSLPPGLADQETQYF
TGTGCCAGCAGCCTACCTCCGGGACTAGCGGACCAAGAGACCCAGTACTTC
>TRBV10-2|many|.|TRBJ2-1
CASSAWGGYNEQFF
TGCGCCAGCAGTGCTTGGGGCGGTTACAATGAGCAGTTCTTC
>TRBV5-8|.|TRBD1|TRBJ2-1
CASRSGTGGFSEQFF
TGTGCCAGCAGATCCGGGACAGGGGGCTTCAGTGAGCAGTTCTTC
>TRBV7-9|many|.|TRBJ1-3
CASSLKPASGNTIYF
TGTGCCAGCAGCTTAAAACCAGCATCTGGAAACACCATATATTTT
>TRBV28|many|TRBD2|TRBJ2-1
CASSFRASGRSNEQSF
TGTGCCAGCAGTTTTAGGGCTAGCGGGAGGTCGAATGAGCAGTCCTTC
>TRBV7-2|.|.|TRBJ1-6
CASSLASNSFRSPLHF
TGTGCCAGCAGCTTAGCTAGTAACAGTTTTCGTTCACCCCTCCACTTT
>TRBV7-6|many|TRBD2|TRBJ2-1
CASSHTSEEQFF
TGTGCCAGCAGCCACACTAGCGAAGAGCAGTTCTTC
>TRBV28|.|.|TRBJ2-3
CASSFGTLTDTQYF
TGTGCCAGCAGTTTCGGGACCCTCACAGATACGCAGTATTTT
>TRBV7-3|many|.|TRBJ2-7
CASSFTGGGHYEQYF
TGTGCCAGCAGCTTTACAGGGGGGGGCCACTACGAGCAGTACTTC
>TRBV20-1|many|.|TRBJ2-2
CSARGQGTGELFF
TGCAGTGCTAGAGGTCAAGGTACCGGGGAGCTGTTTTTT
>TRBV11-2|many|TRBD2|TRBJ2-5
CASSDLAGGMETQYF
TGTGCCAGCAGCGACTTAGCGGGAGGGATGGAGACCCAGTACTTC
>TRBV19|many|.|TRBJ1-1
CASSIGGSDRHEAFF
TGTGCCAGTAGTATAGGAGGGAGTGACCGGCATGAAGCTTTCTTT
>TRBV20-1|many|TRBD2|TRBJ2-5
CSALPEAGSGETQYF
TGCAGTGCCCTACCAGAAGCGGGAAGTGGAGAGACCCAGTACTTC
>TRBV20-1|many|.|TRBJ1-2
CSATTDSTYGYTF
TGCAGTGCTACCACGGACAGCACCTATGGCTACACCTTC
>TRBV4-2|many|TRBD2|TRBJ2-3
CASSQGTSGSTDTQYF
TGTGCCAGCAGCCAAGGGACTAGCGGGAGCACAGATACGCAGTATTTT
>TRBV4-2|many|.|TRBJ2-1
CASSPQSYNEQFF
TGTGCCAGCAGCCCCCAGTCCTACAATGAGCAGTTCTTC
>TRBV5-4|.|TRBD2|TRBJ2-1
CASSPLGTSGGNEQFF
TGTGCCAGCAGCCCCCTGGGGACTAGCGGGGGAAATGAGCAGTTCTTC
>TRBV27|many|.|TRBJ1-2
CASSLRDGITGTYYGYTF
TGTGCCAGCAGCCTAAGAGATGGGATAACCGGGACCTACTATGGCTACACCTTC
>TRBV20-1|.|TRBD2|TRBJ2-1
CSARPSGVLYNEQFF
TGCAGTGCTAGACCTAGCGGGGTCCTCTACAATGAGCAGTTCTTC
>TRBV29-1|many|.|TRBJ2-3
CSVPLGPPGDTQYF
TGCAGCGTTCCGCTTGGCCCCCCCGGAGATACGCAGTATTTT
>TRBV13|many|TRBD2|TRBJ2-7
CASSYQRDVSEQYF
TGTGCCAGCAGCTATCAGCGGGATGTGTCCGAGCAGTACTTC
>TRBV7-2|.|.|TRBJ1-2
CASSLAGLGYTF
TGTGCCAGCAGCTTAGCAGGGCTTGGCTACACCTTC
>TRBV2|.|.|TRBJ1-2
CASSESGPIYGYTF
TGTGCCAGCAGCGAGTCGGGACCTATTTATGGCTACACCTTC
>TRBV7-8|many|.|TRBJ2-1
CASSPPSQKRYEQFF
TGTGCCAGCAGCCCCCCCAGTCAAAAAAGGTACGAGCAGTTCTTC
>TRBV5-4|.|.|TRBJ1-1
CASSLVSPLNTEAFF
TGTGCCAGCAGCTTGGTGTCGCCTCTGAACACTGAAGCTTTCTTT
>TRBV7-2|many|TRBD1|TRBJ2-2
CASTGGQNTGELFF
TGTGCCAGCACAGGGGGCCAGAACACCGGGGAGCTGTTTTTT
>TRBV12-3/TRBV12-4|many|.|TRBJ2-2
CASRGLSPNTGELFF
TGTGCCAGCAGGGGACTGTCGCCAAACACCGGGGAGCTGTTTTTT
>TRBV28|.|TRBD1|TRBJ1-2
CASSLGTGGHTRLLAF
TGTGCCAGCAGTTTGGGGACAGGGGGCCATACCCGGCTGTTGGCCTTC
>TRBV27|.|TRBD1|TRBJ2-6
CASSFTGGRGSGANVLTF
TGTGCCAGCAGTTTTACAGGGGGTAGGGGCTCTGGGGCCAACGTCCTGACTTTC
>TRBV28|many|.|TRBJ1-1
CASSPPTTANTEAFF
TGTGCCAGCAGTCCTCCCACGACAGCCAACACTGAAGCTTTCTTT
>TRBV7-7|many|TRBD1|TRBJ2-5
CASSSGTGPRETQYF
TGTGCTAGCAGCTCCGGGACAGGGCCGAGGGAGACCCAGTACTTC
>TRBV20-1|many|.|TRBJ2-7
CSAREGPLQSYEQYF
TGCAGTGCTAGAGAAGGGCCGCTCCAATCCTACGAGCAGTACTTC
>TRBV20-1|many|.|TRBJ1-5
CSASFGRINQPQHF
TGCAGTGCTAGTTTCGGGCGGATCAATCAGCCCCAGCATTTT
>TRBV12-3/TRBV12-4|.|.|TRBJ2-1
CASSLTTRNEQFF
TGTGCCAGCAGTTTGACTACTCGGAATGAGCAGTTCTTC
>TRBV12-5|.|.|TRBJ1-2
CASGPSYGYTF
TGTGCTAGTGGTCCAAGCTATGGCTACACCTTC
>TRBV20-1|many|TRBD2|TRBJ2-1
CSAGLDATLDNEQFF
TGCAGTGCGGGACTAGACGCCACACTGGACAATGAGCAGTTCTTC
>TRBV4-2|many|.|TRBJ1-5
CASSQPEIGDSNQPQHF
TGTGCCAGCAGCCAACCCGAAATAGGGGATAGCAATCAGCCCCAGCATTTT
>TRBV19|.|.|TRBJ2-1
CASSPVGTSSYNEQFF
TGTGCCAGTAGCCCCGTTGGGACAAGCTCCTACAATGAGCAGTTCTTC
>TRBV7-3|many|TRBD2|TRBJ2-7
CASSSTGTSGTQYF
TGTGCCAGCAGCTCGACCGGGACTAGCGGAACGCAGTACTTC
>TRBV7-9|many|.|TRBJ1-5
CASSLGQVNNQPQHF
TGTGCCAGCAGCTTAGGACAGGTAAACAATCAGCCCCAGCATTTT
>TRBV28|many|.|TRBJ1-1
CASSSILRDFQNTEAFF
TGTGCCAGCAGTTCCATCCTAAGGGACTTCCAGAACACTGAAGCTTTCTTT
>TRBV7-9|many|TRBD2|TRBJ2-1
CASSLGGRQNEQFF
TGTGCCAGCAGCTTAGGCGGGAGACAGAATGAGCAGTTCTTC
>TRBV10-3|few|TRBD2|TRBJ2-1
CAIRTSGRGVNEQFF
TGTGCCATCAGGACTAGCGGGAGGGGTGTGAATGAGCAGTTCTTC
>TRBV7-3|many|.|TRBJ2-6
CASSPGFPGANVLTF
TGTGCCAGCAGCCCAGGGTTTCCTGGGGCCAACGTCCTGACTTTC
>TRBV20-1|many|TRBD2|TRBJ2-3
CSARSGTSGPQSTDTQYF
TGCAGTGCTAGGAGCGGGACTAGCGGGCCACAATCCACAGATACGCAGTATTTT
>TRBV7-9|many|.|TRBJ2-1
CASSDLARGKQFF
TGTGCCAGCAGCGACCTAGCCCGGGGTAAGCAGTTCTTC
>TRBV7-9|many|.|TRBJ2-2
CASSSLLRAWELFF
TGTGCCAGCAGCTCCCTTCTGCGGGCCTGGGAGCTGTTTTTT
>TRBV2|many|.|TRBJ1-2
CASSVAGGRHYGYTF
TGTGCCAGCAGTGTTGCGGGGGGCAGACACTATGGCTACACCTTC
>TRBV5-1|many|TRBD2|TRBJ2-1
CASSLDGTSKEQFF
TGCGCCAGCAGCTTGGATGGGACTAGCAAGGAGCAGTTCTTC
>TRBV9|many|.|TRBJ1-5
CASSVDGSQPQHF
TGTGCCAGCAGCGTAGACGGATCCCAGCCCCAGCATTTT